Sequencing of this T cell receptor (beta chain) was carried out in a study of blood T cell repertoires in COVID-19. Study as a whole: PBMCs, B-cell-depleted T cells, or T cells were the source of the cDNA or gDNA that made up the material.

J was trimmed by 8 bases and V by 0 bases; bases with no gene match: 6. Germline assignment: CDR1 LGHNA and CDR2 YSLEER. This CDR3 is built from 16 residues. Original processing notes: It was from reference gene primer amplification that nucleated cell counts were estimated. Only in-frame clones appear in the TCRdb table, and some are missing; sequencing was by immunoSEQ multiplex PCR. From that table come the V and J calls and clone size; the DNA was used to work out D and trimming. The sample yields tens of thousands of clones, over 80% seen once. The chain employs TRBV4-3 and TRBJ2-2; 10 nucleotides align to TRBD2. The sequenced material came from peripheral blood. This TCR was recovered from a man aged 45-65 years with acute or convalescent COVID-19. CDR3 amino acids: CASSQDLLAGRGELFF. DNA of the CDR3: TGCGCCAGCAGCCAAGATCTACTAGCGGGAAGGGGGGAGCTGTTTTTT.